Each of the 28 T cell receptor beta chains below was sequenced from the same sample in a study of response to subunit inactivated influenza vaccine (dated by TCRdb to the late 2010s). Library preparation employed RT-PCR. Sequencing instrument: Illumina HiSeq 2500. TCRdb trimmed the raw reads at Q25, called clones with MiXCR and kept productive beta chains. For every CDR3 protein sequence, its rows merge into one entry that carries the most common genes and DNA. Across this sample there are fewer than 750,000 distinct CDR3 sequences, with 14% seen only once. Approximately 12% of the sample belongs to the ten largest clones. Sequences were derived from PBMCs from blood, sampled approximately 13 days after vaccination. The source of these receptors is a man over 45 who received an inactivated influenza vaccine. Donor details come from another sample of the same person, matched by shared clones.

The J gene is TRBJ1-6, the V gene TRBV9, with no clear D. Trimming took 2 bases from V and 7 from J, leaving 13 bases between them. Germline assignment: CDR1 SGDLS and CDR2 YYNGEE. The CDR3 totals 15 residues. CDR3 amino acids: CASSVLEGRNSPLHF. CDR3 in DNA: TGTGCCAGCAGCGTCCTCGAAGGTAGAAATTCACCCCTCCACTTT.

In DNA form, the CDR3 reads TGTGCCAGCCTTTCGCGTAGGGGGCGAACTAATGAAAAACTGTTTTTT. It codes for CASLSRRGRTNEKLFF. The genes are TRBV7-8 and TRBJ1-4; 7 positions match TRBD1. The CDR3 has 16 residues. Germline assignment: CDR1 SGHVS and CDR2 FQNEAQ. V shed 8 bases, J shed 1 base, and the junction held 10 bases outside the gene matches.

The chain employs TRBV28 and TRBJ2-1, with D possibly matching TRBD2 (6 bases). The length of the CDR3 is 16 residues. Germline V lookup: CDR1 MDHEN, CDR2 SYDVKM. Trimming shortened V by 4 bases and J by 1 base, and 14 bases separated the two germline ends. The CDR3 nucleotides are TGTGCCAGCAGTTCCCCGGTCGGGAGATCCTACAATGAGCAGTTCTTC. Its protein product is CASSSPVGRSYNEQFF.

This clonotype was picked up many times. A junction end diverges from the germline sequence, so it may reflect a read error. The chain combines TRBV12-3 or TRBV12-4 with TRBJ2-7, with TRBD2 matching over 13 bases. The CDR3 covers 14 residues. This CDR3 reads CASSPRTGTSGIGF. CDR3 DNA sequence: TGTGCCAGCAGTCCCCGAACCGGGACTAGCGGGATAGGCTTC.

This rearrangement joins TRBV30 to TRBJ2-5; 7 bases are shared with TRBD1. Germline loops: CDR1 GTSNPN, CDR2 SVGIG (reference sequence). CDR3 length: 14 amino acids. The junction had 8 bases not matched to a gene; V was cut back by 2 bases and J by 5 bases. The chain's CDR3 is CAWSRQGRAETQYF. CDR3 coding DNA: TGTGCCTGGAGTCGACAGGGCAGGGCGGAGACCCAGTACTTC.

This clonotype occurred once. The V and J genes are TRBV7-2 and TRBJ1-1; TRBD1 matches at 8 bases. The V gene's germline CDR1 is SGHTA and CDR2 FQGNSA. J lost 5 bases, V lost 4 bases, and 6 bases had no gene match. This CDR3 spans 14 amino acids. The DNA for the CDR3 is TGTGCCAGCAGCTCCTCAGGGGGCTGGACTGAAGCTTTCTTT. It yields the protein CASSSSGGWTEAFF.

This clonotype was recorded many times. The rearrangement joins TRBV30 to TRBJ1-1, with 10 nucleotides matching TRBD1. Trimming at V came to 1 base and at J to 1 base, leaving 0 bases not matched to a gene. From germline, CDR1 is GTSNPN and CDR2 SVGIG (reference sequence). The CDR3 extends over 14 amino acids. The CDR3 here is CAWSGTGGNTEAFF. The CDR3 DNA follows: TGTGCCTGGAGTGGGACAGGGGGGAACACTGAAGCTTTCTTT.

The chain carries TRBV6-2 or TRBV6-3 and TRBJ2-3; 11 bases match TRBD2. Germline CDR1 MNHEY, CDR2 SVGEGT. The ends lost 5 bases at V and 3 bases at J; junction bases unmatched: 7. The CDR3 runs 16 residues. The CDR3 nucleotides read TGTGCCAGCAGTCCGCTCCTAGCGGGGGGTACAGATACGCAGTATTTT. This sequence encodes CASSPLLAGGTDTQYF.

This sequence joins TRBV6-1 and TRBJ1-5, with D possibly matching TRBD1 (5 bases). The CDR3 consists of 15 residues. V lost 6 bases and J 4 bases, leaving 16 bases between the germline ends. Germline V lookup: CDR1 MNHNS, CDR2 SASEGT. The DNA for the CDR3 is TGTGCCAGCAGCGAAAACCGGGGGTGGAATCAGCCCCAGCATTTT. This gives the protein CASSENRGWNQPQHF.

The chain combines TRBV7-8 with TRBJ1-5; TRBD1 aligns across 9 bases. The ends lost 4 bases at V and 2 bases at J; junction bases unmatched: 0. This CDR3 has 14 amino acids. The V gene's germline CDR1 is SGHVS and CDR2 FQNEAQ. CDR3 in DNA: TGTGCCAGCAGCTGGGACAGGGGCAATCAGCCCCAGCATTTT. As protein: CASSWDRGNQPQHF.

The chain uses TRBV4-2 and TRBJ2-5, with D uncertain. This CDR3 is 14 amino acids long. Germline CDR1 and CDR2: LGHNA and YNFKEQ. The germline V and J ends were trimmed by 2 bases and 4 bases, with 11 bases remaining between them. CDR3 in DNA: TGTGCCAGCAGCCAAAACCCACCTGTAGAGACCCAGTACTTC. Its protein is CASSQNPPVETQYF.

This clonotype has a handful of counts. V is TRBV4-2 and J is TRBJ2-1, with 13 bases aligning to TRBD2. The V segment lost 4 bases and the J segment 0 bases; nucleotides outside the gene matches: 3. The CDR3 runs to 17 residues. CDR1 LGHNA and CDR2 YNFKEQ come from the germline V gene. CDR3 coding DNA: TGTGCCAGCAGCCTTAGACTAGCGGGAGGCTCCTACAATGAGCAGTTCTTC. As protein: CASSLRLAGGSYNEQFF.

The V gene is TRBV12-3 or TRBV12-4, the J gene TRBJ2-3, with D possibly matching TRBD2 (6 bases). The CDR3 totals 17 residues. Trimming took 1 base from V and 2 from J, leaving 16 bases between them. In DNA form, the CDR3 reads TGTGCCAGCAGTTTAGGCCGGGGGAACTCTTACACAGATACGCAGTATTTT. It codes for CASSLGRGNSYTDTQYF.

In its sample, this clonotype was seen a few times. Here the CDR3 reads CSVQASGGTDTQYF. The CDR3 DNA is TGCAGCGTCCAAGCCTCAGGGGGCACAGATACGCAGTATTTT. The V gene is TRBV29-1, the J gene TRBJ2-3; D might be TRBD1 (6 bases). The CDR3 extends over 14 amino acids. The germline gives CDR1 SQVTM, CDR2 ANQGSEA. The V end was cut by 6 bases, the J end by 1 base, with 14 bases between.

The chain joins TRBV4-2 to TRBJ1-4, with D hard to call. Germline V lookup: CDR1 LGHNA, CDR2 YNFKEQ. V was cut by 1 base and J by 4 bases, with 13 bases left in between. The CDR3 has 16 residues. The CDR3 nucleotides are TGTGCCAGCAGCCAAGTTTTAGGGCTCGGTAATGAAAAACTGTTTTTT. As protein: CASSQVLGLGNEKLFF.

This clonotype was found a few times. The J gene is TRBJ2-1, the V gene TRBV20-1; D unresolved. The CDR3 sequence is 13 residues long. Germline assignment: CDR1 DFQATT and CDR2 SNEGSKA (reference sequence). V dropped 5 bases and J dropped 7 bases, with 15 bases sitting between them. The CDR3 DNA reads TGCAGTGCTGAGTGGAACCTCCTTAATGAGCAGTTCTTC. It codes for CSAEWNLLNEQFF.

This clonotype was counted a few times. The J gene is TRBJ2-1, the V gene TRBV2; D perhaps matches TRBD2 (5 bases). The CDR3 is made up of 15 amino acids. Germline V CDR1 and CDR2: SNHLY, FYNNEI. Between the trimmed V and J ends, which lost 4 bases and 10 bases, there was a span of 20 bases. The CDR3 loop reads CASSGLRAVNREQFF. CDR3 DNA sequence: TGTGCCAGCAGTGGCCTGCGGGCAGTAAATCGCGAGCAGTTCTTC.

This clonotype was observed a handful of times. The chain couples TRBV7-9 to TRBJ2-7; 7 bases match TRBD1. The CDR3 consists of 15 residues. Trimming at V came to 1 base and at J to 1 base, leaving 4 bases not matched to a gene. Germline lookup yields CDR1 SEHNR and CDR2 FQNEAQ (reference sequence). The CDR3 spells CASSLEPGQSYEQYF. CDR3 DNA: TGTGCCAGCAGCTTAGAGCCGGGACAGTCCTACGAGCAGTACTTC.

This clonotype was counted many times. This chain links TRBV6-5 with TRBJ2-7; TRBD2 aligns across 7 bases. CDR3 size: 15 residues. V gave up 2 bases and J gave up 5 bases; unmatched junction bases: 9. Germline V CDR1 and CDR2: MNHEY, SVGAGI. The DNA for the CDR3 is TGTGCCAGCAGTTACGACGGCGGGAGCCCCCACGAGCAGTACTTC. This sequence encodes CASSYDGGSPHEQYF.

This clonotype has ten or more counts. The J gene is TRBJ2-7, the V gene TRBV20-1; 7 nucleotides align to TRBD2. The CDR3 is 14 amino acids. The ends lost 5 bases at V and 3 bases at J; junction bases unmatched: 10. Germline CDR1 reads DFQATT; CDR2 reads SNEGSKA (reference sequence). Here the CDR3 reads CSASPGTTDYEQYF. The CDR3 DNA reads as TGCAGTGCTTCTCCCGGGACTACGGACTACGAGCAGTACTTC.

The chain uses TRBV7-8 and TRBJ2-2; 10 nucleotides align to TRBD1. The V gene's germline CDR1 is SGHVS and CDR2 FQNEAQ. V lost 5 bases, J lost 5 bases, and 5 bases stayed unmatched. The CDR3 consists of 15 residues. CDR3 in amino acids: CASSATGGETGELFF. CDR3 DNA: TGTGCCAGCAGCGCGACAGGGGGCGAAACCGGGGAGCTGTTTTTT.

This clonotype has only a few counts. CDR3 DNA sequence: TGTGCCAGCAGTGAGGGGGGCGGGCGTGAAAAACTGTTTTTT. Its translation is CASSEGGGREKLFF. The chain uses TRBV6-1 and TRBJ1-4, with D possibly being TRBD1 (6 bases). The germline V gene encodes CDR1 MNHNS and CDR2 SASEGT. Trimming pared 3 bases from V and 7 bases from J, leaving 12 bases between. The CDR3 runs to 14 residues.

This clonotype was seen ten or more times. This chain uses TRBV12-3 or TRBV12-4 with TRBJ1-1; D unclear. V was clipped by 3 bases and J by 1 base, with 15 bases between them. This CDR3 has 16 amino acids. The chain's CDR3 is CASSFTPGRKNTEAFF. Here the CDR3 DNA reads TGTGCCAGCAGTTTTACTCCCGGCAGAAAGAACACTGAAGCTTTCTTT.

This rearrangement joins TRBV20-1 to TRBJ2-1; 12 bases map to TRBD2. There are 14 residues in the CDR3. Unmatched junction bases numbered 5, after V lost 4 bases and J lost 7 bases. Germline assignment: CDR1 DFQATT and CDR2 SNEGSKA (reference sequence). The CDR3: CSANGLAGTNEQFF. The CDR3 nucleotides are TGCAGTGCTAACGGACTAGCGGGAACTAATGAGCAGTTCTTC.

The CDR3 sequence is CSANNRDGNTIYF. CDR3 nucleotide sequence: TGCAGTGCTAATAACAGGGACGGAAACACCATATATTTT. The chain carries TRBV20-1 and TRBJ1-3; tentatively, D is TRBD1 (6 bases). The CDR3 runs to 13 residues. Germline V gene sequence: CDR1 DFQATT, CDR2 SNEGSKA (reference sequence). Trimming stripped 4 bases from V and 4 bases from J, with 11 bases between.

V is TRBV5-1 and J is TRBJ2-7; D call uncertain. Germline-derived CDR1 and CDR2 are SGHRS and YFSETQ. This CDR3 is built from 15 residues. V lost 4 bases and J 0 bases, leaving 14 bases between the germline ends. The chain's CDR3 is CASSPYSGPSYEQYF. CDR3 bases: TGCGCCAGCAGCCCCTACTCCGGACCCTCCTACGAGCAGTACTTC.

This clonotype was seen only a few times. The chain is built from TRBV15 and TRBJ2-1; tentative D call: TRBD2 (6 bases). This CDR3 has 13 amino acids. The V end lost 3 bases, the J end lost 3 bases, and 6 bases lay between the germline ends. Germline V gene data show CDR1 as LNHNV and CDR2 as YYDKDF (reference sequence). The CDR3 here is CATSSGGYNEQFF. As DNA, the CDR3 is TGTGCCACCAGCAGCGGGGGCTACAATGAGCAGTTCTTC.

V gene TRBV23-1 combines with J gene TRBJ1-4; D gene uncertain. TRBV23-1 is sorted into the ORF group, with uncertain function. Trimming took off 0 bases at V and 8 bases at J, with 16 bases between the two ends. The CDR3 has 16 amino acids. CDR3 sequence: CASSQSLITNREKLFF. Written as DNA, the CDR3 is TGCGCCAGCAGTCAATCTTTGATTACCAATCGGGAAAAACTGTTTTTT.